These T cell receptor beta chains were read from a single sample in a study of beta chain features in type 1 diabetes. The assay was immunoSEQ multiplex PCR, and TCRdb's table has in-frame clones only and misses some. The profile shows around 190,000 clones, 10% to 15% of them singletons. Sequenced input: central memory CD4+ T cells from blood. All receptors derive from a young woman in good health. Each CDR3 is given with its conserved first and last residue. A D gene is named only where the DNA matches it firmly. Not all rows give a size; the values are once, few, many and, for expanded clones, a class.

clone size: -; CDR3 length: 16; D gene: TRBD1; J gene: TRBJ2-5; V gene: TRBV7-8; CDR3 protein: CASSLSGTGDSKTQYF; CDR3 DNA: TGTGCCAGCAGCTTATCCGGGACAGGGGATTCGAAGACCCAGTACTTC
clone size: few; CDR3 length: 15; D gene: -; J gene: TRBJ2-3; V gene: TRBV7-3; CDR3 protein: CASSLGGISTDTQYF; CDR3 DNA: TGTGCCAGCAGCTTAGGCGGGATAAGCACAGATACGCAGTATTTT
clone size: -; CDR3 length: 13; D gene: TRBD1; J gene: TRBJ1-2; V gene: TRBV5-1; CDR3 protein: CASSFTGDHGYTF; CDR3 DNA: TGCGCCAGCAGCTTTACAGGGGACCATGGCTACACCTTC
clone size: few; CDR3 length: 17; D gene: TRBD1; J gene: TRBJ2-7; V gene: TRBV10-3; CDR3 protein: CAISPGTETPGSYEQYF; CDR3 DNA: TGTGCCATCAGCCCCGGGACAGAGACACCGGGCTCCTACGAGCAGTACTTC
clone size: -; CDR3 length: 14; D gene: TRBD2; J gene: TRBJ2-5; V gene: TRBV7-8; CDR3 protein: CASSLLAEGETQYF; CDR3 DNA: TGTGCCAGCAGCTTACTAGCGGAGGGGGAGACCCAGTACTTC
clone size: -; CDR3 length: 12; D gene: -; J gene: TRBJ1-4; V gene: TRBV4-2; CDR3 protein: CASSPGGEKLFF; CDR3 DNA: TGTGCCAGCAGCCCCGGGGGGGAAAAACTGTTTTTT
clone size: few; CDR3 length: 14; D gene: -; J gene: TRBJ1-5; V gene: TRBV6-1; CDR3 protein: CASSDSGGNQPQHF; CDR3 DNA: TGTGCCAGCAGTGATAGCGGGGGAAATCAGCCCCAGCATTTT
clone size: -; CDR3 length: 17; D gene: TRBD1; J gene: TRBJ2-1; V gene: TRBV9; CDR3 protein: CASSVEGALSSYNEQFF; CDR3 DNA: TGTGCCAGCAGCGTAGAGGGGGCCCTGAGCTCCTACAATGAGCAGTTCTTC
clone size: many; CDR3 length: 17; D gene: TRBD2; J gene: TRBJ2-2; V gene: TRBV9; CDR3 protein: CASSVGPGGWDTGELFF; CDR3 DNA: TGTGCCAGCAGCGTAGGACCGGGAGGGTGGGACACCGGGGAGCTGTTTTTT
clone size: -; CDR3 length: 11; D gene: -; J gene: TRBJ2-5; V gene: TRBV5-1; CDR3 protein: CASRRQETQYF; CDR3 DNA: TGTGCCAGCAGGCGACAAGAGACCCAGTACTTC
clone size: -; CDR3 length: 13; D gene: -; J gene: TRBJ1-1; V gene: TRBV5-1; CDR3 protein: CASSPEGNTEAFF; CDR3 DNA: TGCGCCAGCAGCCCCGAGGGGAACACTGAAGCTTTCTTT
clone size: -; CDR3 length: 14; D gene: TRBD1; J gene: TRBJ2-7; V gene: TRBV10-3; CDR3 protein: CAIRPGQTSYEQYF; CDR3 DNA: TGTGCCATCAGGCCGGGACAGACGTCCTACGAGCAGTACTTC
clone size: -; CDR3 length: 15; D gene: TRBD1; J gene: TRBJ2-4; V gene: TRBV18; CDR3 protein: CASSPPGTGLGIQYF; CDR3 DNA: TGTGCCAGCTCACCACCGGGGACAGGGTTGGGCATTCAGTACTTC
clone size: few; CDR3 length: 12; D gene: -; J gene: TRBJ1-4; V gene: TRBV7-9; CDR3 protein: CASSSETEKLFF; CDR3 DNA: TGTGCCAGCAGCTCAGAAACAGAAAAACTGTTTTTT
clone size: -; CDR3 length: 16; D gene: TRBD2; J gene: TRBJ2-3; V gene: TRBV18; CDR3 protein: CASSHPLSGSTDTQYF; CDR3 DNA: TGTGCCAGCTCACACCCCCTTAGCGGGAGCACAGATACGCAGTATTTT
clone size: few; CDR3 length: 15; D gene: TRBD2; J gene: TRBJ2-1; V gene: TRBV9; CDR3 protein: CASSVEREGRGEQFF; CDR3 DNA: TGTGCCAGCAGCGTCGAGCGGGAGGGTCGAGGTGAGCAGTTCTTC
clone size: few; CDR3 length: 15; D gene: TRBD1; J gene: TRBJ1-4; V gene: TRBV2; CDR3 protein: CATSRDRVTNEKLFF; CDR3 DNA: TGTGCCACGTCCCGGGACAGGGTAACTAATGAAAAACTGTTTTTT
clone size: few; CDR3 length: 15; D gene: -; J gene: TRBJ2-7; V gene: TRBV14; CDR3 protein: CASSHTGTIYYEQYF; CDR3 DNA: TGTGCCAGCAGCCATACCGGGACAATCTACTACGAGCAGTACTTC
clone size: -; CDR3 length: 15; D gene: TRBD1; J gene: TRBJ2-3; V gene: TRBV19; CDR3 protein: CASSPRTGTTDTQYF; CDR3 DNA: TGTGCCAGTAGTCCCCGGACAGGGACCACAGATACGCAGTATTTT
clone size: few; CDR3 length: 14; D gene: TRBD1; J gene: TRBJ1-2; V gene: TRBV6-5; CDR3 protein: CASSYSRQGHGYTF; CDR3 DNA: TGTGCCAGCAGTTACTCGAGACAGGGTCATGGCTACACCTTC
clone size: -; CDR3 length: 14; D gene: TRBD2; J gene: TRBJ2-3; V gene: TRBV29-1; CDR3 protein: CSADQRGGTDTQYF; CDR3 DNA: TGCAGCGCAGACCAGCGGGGGGGGACAGATACGCAGTATTTT
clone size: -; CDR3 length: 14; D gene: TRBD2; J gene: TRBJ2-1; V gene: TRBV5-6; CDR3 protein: CASSPIAGVNEQFF; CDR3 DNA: TGTGCCAGCAGCCCGATAGCGGGAGTCAATGAGCAGTTCTTC
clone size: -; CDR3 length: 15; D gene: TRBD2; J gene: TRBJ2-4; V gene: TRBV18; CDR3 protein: CASSGGLAENHVQYF; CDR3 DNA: TGTGCCAGCTCAGGGGGACTAGCGGAGAACCACGTTCAGTACTTC
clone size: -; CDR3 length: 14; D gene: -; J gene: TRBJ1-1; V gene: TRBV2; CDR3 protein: CASSLRLMNTEAFF; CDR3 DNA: TGTGCCAGCAGCCTGCGCCTCATGAACACTGAAGCTTTCTTT
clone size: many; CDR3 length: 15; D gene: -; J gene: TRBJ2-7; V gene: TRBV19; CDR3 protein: CASSMDPGVTYEQYF; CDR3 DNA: TGTGCCAGTAGTATGGATCCAGGGGTAACCTACGAGCAGTACTTC
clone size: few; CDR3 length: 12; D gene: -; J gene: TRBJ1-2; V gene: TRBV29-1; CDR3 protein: CSVSQGTDGYTF; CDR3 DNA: TGCAGCGTTTCCCAGGGGACGGATGGCTACACCTTC